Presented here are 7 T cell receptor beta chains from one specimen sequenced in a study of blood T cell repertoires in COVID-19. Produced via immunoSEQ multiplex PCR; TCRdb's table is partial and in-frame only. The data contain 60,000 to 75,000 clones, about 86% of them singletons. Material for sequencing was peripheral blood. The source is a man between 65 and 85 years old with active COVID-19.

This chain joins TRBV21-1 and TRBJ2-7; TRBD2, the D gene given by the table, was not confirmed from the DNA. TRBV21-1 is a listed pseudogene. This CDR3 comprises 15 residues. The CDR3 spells CASSRRRDGPYEQYF. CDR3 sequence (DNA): TGTGCCAGCAGCAGACGGCGGGACGGGCCCTACGAGCAGTACTTC.

The CDR3 sequence is CASSQVSEGYNEQFF. The CDR3 DNA reads as TGCGCCAGCAGCCAAGTTTCAGAGGGCTACAATGAGCAGTTCTTC. The chain is built from TRBV4-1 and TRBJ2-1, with D possibly being TRBD2 (5 bases). Per the germline V gene, CDR1 is MGHRA and CDR2 is YSYEKL. The V end lost 1 base, the J end lost 3 bases, and 10 bases lay between the germline ends. This CDR3 spans 15 amino acids.

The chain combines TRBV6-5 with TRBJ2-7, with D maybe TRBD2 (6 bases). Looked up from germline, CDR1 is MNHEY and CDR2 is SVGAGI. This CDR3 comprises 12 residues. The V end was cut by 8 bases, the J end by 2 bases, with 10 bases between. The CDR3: CASGTRPYEQYF. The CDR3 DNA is TGTGCCAGCGGGACTCGACCCTACGAGCAGTACTTC.

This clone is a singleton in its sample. CDR3 DNA: TGTGCCAGCAGTTACTCCACTAGCGGGAGTCCCCACGAGCAGTACTTC. This translates into CASSYSTSGSPHEQYF. This chain joins TRBV6-5 and TRBJ2-7; 11 nucleotides match TRBD2. Trimming at V came to 0 bases and at J to 5 bases, leaving 6 bases not matched to a gene. The CDR3 consists of 16 residues. Germline assignment: CDR1 MNHEY and CDR2 SVGAGI.

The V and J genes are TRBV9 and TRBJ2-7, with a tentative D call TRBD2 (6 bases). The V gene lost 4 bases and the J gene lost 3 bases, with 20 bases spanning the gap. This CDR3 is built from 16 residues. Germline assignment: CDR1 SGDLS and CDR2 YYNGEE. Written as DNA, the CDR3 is TGTGCCAGCAGCCCCGGGTTCGGGACTGAGGACTACGAGCAGTACTTC. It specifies CASSPGFGTEDYEQYF.

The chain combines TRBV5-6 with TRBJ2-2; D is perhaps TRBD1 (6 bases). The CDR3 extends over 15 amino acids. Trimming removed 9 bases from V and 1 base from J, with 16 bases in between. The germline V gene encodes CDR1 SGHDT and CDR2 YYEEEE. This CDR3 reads CATHGGARNTGELFF. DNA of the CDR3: TGTGCCACCCATGGGGGCGCCCGGAACACCGGGGAGCTGTTTTTT.

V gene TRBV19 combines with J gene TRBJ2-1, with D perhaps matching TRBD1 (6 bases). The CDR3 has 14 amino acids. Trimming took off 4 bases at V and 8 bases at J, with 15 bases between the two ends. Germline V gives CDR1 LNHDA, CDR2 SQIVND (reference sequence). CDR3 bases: TGTGCCAGTAGTACGTTGGGGGCCATGCATGAGCAGTTCTTC. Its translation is CASSTLGAMHEQFF.